The clone carrying this T cell receptor (beta chain) was counted once. Cohort assignment relied on participant-reported clinical history. Recovery among Cohort 3 donors was established by two negative PCRs, clearance, or symptom resolution. This CDR3 is built from 14 residues. The germline CDR1 and CDR2 sequences are LNHNV and YYDKDF (reference sequence). Between the trimmed V and J ends, which lost 3 bases and 6 bases, there was a span of 15 bases. Here immunoSEQ multiplex PCR was the method, and the copy in TCRdb shows in-frame clones only, minus some. In the table there are approximately 300,000 clones, 70% to 90% of which are singletons. This record belongs to a study of blood T cell repertoires in COVID-19. Background on the study: Acute and convalescent COVID-19 specimens originated in the United States, Italy and Spain.

Sequencing was carried out using PBMCs or T cells enriched from blood (not recorded which). The receptor was isolated from a woman between 18 and 30 years old who had recovered from COVID-19. The chain uses TRBV15 and TRBJ2-7; D perhaps matches TRBD2 (6 bases). This CDR3 is CATSRGGTTGEQYF. CDR3 in DNA: TGTGCCACCAGCAGGGGAGGTACCACGGGCGAGCAGTACTTC.